This is a list of T cell receptor beta chains from one sample in a study of graft-versus-host responses after intestinal transplantation. These receptors lack a known antigen. Sequenced by immunoSEQ multiplex PCR; TCRdb stores in-frame clones only, minus some. The data hold about 120,000 clones, with over 80% observed a single time. The starting material was unstimulated CD4+ T cells sorted from spleen or lymph node cells, obtained before intestinal transplant. The receptors originated from a human donor who received an intestinal transplant. CDR3s include the opening cysteine and the closing phenylalanine or tryptophan. A D gene is named only where the DNA matches it firmly. Expanded clones are given a class, and other clones once, few, many or no size at all.

CASSDLVTGTYGYTF | TGTGCCAGCAGTGATCTAGTTACCGGGACCTATGGCTACACCTTC | . | TRBJ1-2 | 15 | TRBV6-1 | .
CASSGRDKGLGGSYNEQFF | TGTGCCAGCAGCGGCCGGGACAAAGGCCTTGGGGGCTCCTACAATGAGCAGTTCTTC | . | TRBJ2-1 | 19 | TRBV9 | .
CATRTGGGYTF | TGTGCCACCAGGACAGGGGGAGGCTACACCTTC | . | TRBJ1-2 | 11 | TRBV6-5 | TRBD1
CASSEKGIAGGPPDTQYF | TGTGCCAGCAGTGAAAAGGGGATAGCGGGAGGGCCGCCAGATACGCAGTATTTT | . | TRBJ2-3 | 18 | TRBV25-1 | TRBD2
CASSRPGRDRDEQYF | TGTGCCAGCAGCCGACCAGGGAGAGATAGGGACGAGCAGTACTTC | once | TRBJ2-7 | 15 | TRBV14 | .
CAWSVFLLRAETQYF | TGTGCCTGGAGTGTGTTCCTACTAAGGGCAGAGACCCAGTACTTC | . | TRBJ2-5 | 15 | TRBV30 | .
CASSPELPAGNTGELFF | TGTGCCAGCAGCCCCGAGTTACCGGCGGGAAACACCGGGGAGCTGTTTTTT | . | TRBJ2-2 | 17 | TRBV9 | .
CASSLIVDNEQFF | TGTGCCAGCTCACTGATAGTAGACAATGAGCAGTTCTTC | . | TRBJ2-1 | 13 | TRBV18 | .
CASSPYRVDYGYTF | TGTGCCAGTAGCCCCTACAGGGTGGATTATGGCTACACCTTC | . | TRBJ1-2 | 14 | TRBV19 | .
CASSYSKGLGLANKFF | TGTGCCAGCAGTTACTCGAAGGGTTTGGGACTAGCAAATAAGTTCTTC | once | TRBJ2-1 | 16 | TRBV6-5 | TRBD2
CASIAGQVFSYEQYF | TGTGCCAGCATTGCGGGACAGGTATTCTCCTACGAGCAGTACTTC | . | TRBJ2-7 | 15 | TRBV2 | TRBD1
CASRRGYNEQFF | TGTGCCAGCCGCAGGGGCTACAATGAGCAGTTCTTC | once | TRBJ2-1 | 12 | TRBV2 | .
CASSPIRVSRGRDYEQYF | TGTGCCAGCAGTCCGATACGGGTTTCCAGGGGGCGCGACTACGAGCAGTACTTC | . | TRBJ2-7 | 18 | TRBV27 | TRBD1
CAWKGQGPIQFF | TGTGCCTGGAAAGGTCAGGGGCCGATACAGTTCTTC | once | TRBJ2-1 | 12 | TRBV30 | .
CASTELTEAFF | TGTGCCAGCACAGAACTTACTGAAGCTTTCTTT | . | TRBJ1-1 | 11 | TRBV6-1 | .
CASSLTSPTGEQYF | TGCGCCAGCAGTCTGACTAGCCCTACGGGCGAGCAGTACTTC | . | TRBJ2-7 | 14 | TRBV5-1 | TRBD2
CASSVVGQSYGYTF | TGTGCCAGCAGTGTAGTGGGGCAGAGCTATGGCTACACCTTC | . | TRBJ1-2 | 14 | TRBV6-5 | .
CASSSRDRGNQPQHF | TGTGCCAGCAGCAGCCGGGACAGGGGCAATCAGCCCCAGCATTTT | once | TRBJ1-5 | 15 | TRBV28 | TRBD1
CASSQENREEQFF | TGCGCCAGCAGCCAAGAAAACCGCGAGGAGCAGTTCTTC | . | TRBJ2-1 | 13 | TRBV4-1 | .
CASHNQDGYTF | TGTGCCAGCCACAACCAGGATGGCTACACCTTC | once | TRBJ1-2 | 11 | TRBV6-5 | .
CASSFGQLSTDTQYF | TGTGCCAGTAGTTTTGGACAGCTAAGCACAGATACGCAGTATTTT | . | TRBJ2-3 | 15 | TRBV19 | .
CASSVQGNTEAFF | TGTGCCAGCAGCGTACAGGGAAACACTGAAGCTTTCTTT | . | TRBJ1-1 | 13 | TRBV9 | .
CASSVRPAGGMTGELFF | TGTGCCAGCAGCGTCCGCCCAGCGGGAGGGATGACCGGGGAGCTGTTTTTT | once | TRBJ2-2 | 17 | TRBV9 | TRBD2